Below, 14 T cell receptor beta chains from the same sample are listed, as sequenced in a study of cytomegalovirus exposure and HLA in healthy donors. The PCR employed 60 Vbeta primers together with 13 Jbeta primers. The method was immunoSEQ multiplex PCR; TCRdb's version includes in-frame clones alone and lacks a portion of them. The table has roughly 180,000 clones, about 68% seen once. Sequenced input: PBMCs. Every receptor here comes from a female donor in good health and CMV-seronegative.

The V and J genes are TRBV18 and TRBJ1-5; D remains ambiguous. The V gene lost 3 bases and the J gene lost 4 bases, with 13 bases spanning the gap. The CDR3 runs 15 residues. The V gene's germline CDR1 is KGHSH and CDR2 LQKENI. In nucleotides, the CDR3 is TGTGCCAGCTCACCTGTCCAGGCCTCAAATCAGCCCCAGCATTTT. It yields the protein CASSPVQASNQPQHF.

In DNA, the CDR3 is TGTGCCTGGACCTTCGGGACAGGGTTGGACGAGCAGTACTTC. Translation gives CAWTFGTGLDEQYF. The chain has TRBV30 and TRBJ2-7; TRBD1 agrees at 9 bases. Germline trimming cut 4 bases from V and 5 bases from J; bases unmatched to any gene: 9. The CDR3 has 14 amino acids. Germline values: CDR1 GTSNPN, CDR2 SVGIG (reference sequence).

V usage is TRBV11-2 and J usage is TRBJ2-2; maybe TRBD2 (5 bases). The CDR3 is made up of 16 amino acids. CDR1 and CDR2 from the germline V gene are SGHAT and FQNNGV. The germline V and J ends were trimmed by 10 bases and 0 bases, with 18 bases remaining between them. DNA of the CDR3: TGTGCCACCACACAAAGAGGGCTATCGAACACCGGGGAGCTGTTTTTT. Its protein product is CATTQRGLSNTGELFF. Using reference TRBV11-2 and TRBJ2-2 for the parts outside the CDR3, the full variable domain is EAGVAQSPRYKIIEKRQSVAFWCNPISGHATLYWYQQILGQGPKLLIQFQNNGVVDDSQLPKDRFSAERLKGVDSTLKIQPAKLEDSAVYLCATTQRGLSNTGELFFGEGSRLTVL.

The chain employs TRBV5-4 and TRBJ2-7; possibly TRBD2 for D (6 bases). The CDR3 sequence is 13 residues long. The V gene's germline CDR1 is SGHNT and CDR2 YYREEE (reference sequence). Trimming took off 4 bases at V and 6 bases at J, with 14 bases between the two ends. As DNA, the CDR3 is TGTGCCAGCAGCCCCAAACTAGCCGGCGAGCAGTACTTC. Its translation: CASSPKLAGEQYF.

This clone showed up just a few times. The V and J genes are TRBV6-1 and TRBJ1-1, with D perhaps matching TRBD1 (6 bases). Germline CDR1 MNHNS, CDR2 SASEGT. The CDR3 is 15 amino acids. Deletions cut 7 bases from V and 1 base from J, with 16 bases between. CDR3 nucleotide sequence: TGTGCCAGCACCACTGGATGGGGGCAGAACACTGAAGCTTTCTTT. Translation gives CASTTGWGQNTEAFF.

The chain joins TRBV27 to TRBJ2-3; D gene uncertain. Germline CDR1 MNHEY, CDR2 SMNVEV (reference sequence). The CDR3 is made up of 16 amino acids. V shed 8 bases and J shed 3 bases, with 21 bases lying between them. CDR3 sequence: CASALFMGSRTDTQYF. DNA of the CDR3: TGTGCCAGCGCACTATTTATGGGTTCGCGTACAGATACGCAGTATTTT.

This sequence joins TRBV29-1 and TRBJ2-5; D ambiguous. Trimming removed 7 bases at V and 3 bases at J, with 6 bases between. Germline CDR1 SQVTM, CDR2 ANQGSEA. The CDR3 runs 10 residues. CDR3: CSASEETQYF. For the CDR3, the DNA is TGCAGCGCGTCTGAAGAGACCCAGTACTTC.

This clone was observed a few times. The chain uses TRBV18 and TRBJ1-4; 7 bases agree with TRBD1. The ends lost 7 bases at V and 5 bases at J; junction bases unmatched: 7. The CDR3 is 14 residues long. Per germline, CDR1 KGHSH and CDR2 LQKENI. The CDR3 coding sequence is TGTGCCAGCTGCCGGGGACAGCGAAATGAAAAACTGTTTTTT. It translates to CASCRGQRNEKLFF.

This sequence joins TRBV2 and TRBJ2-3; D remains unclear. Germline V gene lookup returns CDR1 SNHLY and CDR2 FYNNEI. Trimming took off 5 bases at V and 0 bases at J, with 12 bases between the two ends. This CDR3 is 15 amino acids long. The CDR3 is CASSRGRTSTDTQYF. CDR3 DNA sequence: TGTGCCAGCAGTCGCGGTAGAACTAGCACAGATACGCAGTATTTT. The variable domain in full, completed from reference TRBV2 and TRBJ2-3, reads EPEVTQTPSHQVTQMGQEVILRCVPISNHLYFYWYRQILGQKVEFLVSFYNNEISEKSEIFDDQFSVERPDGSNFTLKIRSTKLEDSAMYFCASSRGRTSTDTQYFGPGTRLTVL.

The chain combines TRBV7-9 with TRBJ1-6; 12 nucleotides align to TRBD1. V dropped 3 bases and J dropped 9; count of bases not matched to a gene: 9. The CDR3 has 17 amino acids. CDR1 and CDR2 from the germline V gene are SEHNR and FQNEAQ (reference sequence). The CDR3 DNA follows: TGTGCCAGCAGCTTGAGTGGGGACAGGGGGCTCAGTTCACCCCTCCACTTT. As protein: CASSLSGDRGLSSPLHF.

This clone was detected only a few times. The rearrangement links TRBV29-1 to TRBJ1-4; 10 nucleotides agree with TRBD1. Germline V gives CDR1 SQVTM, CDR2 ANQGSEA. CDR3 size: 18 residues. V lost 5 bases, J lost 2 bases, and 14 bases stayed unmatched. The CDR3 bases are TGCAGCGTTTATCCGGGACAGGGGAAATGGACGACTAATGAAAAACTGTTTTTT. This codes for CSVYPGQGKWTTNEKLFF.

This rearrangement joins TRBV7-3 to TRBJ2-3; TRBD2 aligns across 13 bases. V lost 0 bases to trimming and J lost 5 bases; unmatched junction nucleotides: 8. This CDR3 has 18 amino acids. Germline lookup yields CDR1 SGHTA and CDR2 FQGTGA. The CDR3 spells CASSLTTLAGGLEDTQYF. The CDR3 DNA is TGTGCCAGCAGCTTAACAACACTAGCGGGAGGGCTGGAAGATACGCAGTATTTT.

V is TRBV4-1 and J is TRBJ2-7; D is possibly TRBD2 (6 bases). The V gene's germline CDR1 is MGHRA and CDR2 YSYEKL. There are 13 residues in the CDR3. The V gene lost 0 bases and the J gene lost 6 bases, with 9 bases spanning the gap. Here the CDR3 reads CASSQDSGVEQYF. Here the CDR3 DNA reads TGCGCCAGCAGCCAAGATTCGGGGGTCGAGCAGTACTTC.

This chain connects TRBV30 to TRBJ1-5; tentatively, D is TRBD1 (6 bases). The germline V gene encodes CDR1 GTSNPN and CDR2 SVGIG (reference sequence). The length of the CDR3 is 12 residues. The V end was cut by 5 bases, the J end by 6 bases, with 11 bases between. As DNA, the CDR3 is TGTGCCTGGTCCTGGGGGCGTCAGCCCCAGCATTTT. It encodes CAWSWGRQPQHF.